A single sample gave rise to the 21 T cell receptor beta chains below, sequenced in a study of T cell clonality in common variable immunodeficiency. TCRdb keeps only in-frame clones here, not all; method: immunoSEQ multiplex PCR. The repertoire consists of about 32,000 clones, none detected only once. For these receptors, no antigen is known. General observations from the study: Reportedly, TCR beta sequences from common variable immunodeficiency showed fewer deletions and N-nucleotide insertions.

Sequenced: peripheral blood mononuclear cells. The receptors come from a human donor with common variable immunodeficiency.

This clone was picked up a small number of times. The read ends 3 residues before the CDR3 terminus; that terminus is restored from the germline J gene. V gene TRBV19 combines with J gene TRBJ2-3, with TRBD2 identical over 10 bases. The CDR3 consists of 14 residues. Germline CDR1 LNHDA, CDR2 SQIVND (reference sequence). V shed 3 bases, J shed 8 bases, and the junction held 5 bases outside the gene matches. The CDR3 bases that were read are TGTGCCAGTAGTATGTTTCTAGCGGGGGTTACG. This codes for CASSMFLAGVT. In full, the CDR3 is CASSMFLAGVTQYF.

As concerns this clone: The read ends 3 residues shy of where the CDR3 ends; the end is completed using the germline J gene. V usage is TRBV19 and J usage is TRBJ1-1; 7 bases map to TRBD1. Trimming took 6 bases from V and 5 from J; bases not matched to a gene: 12. The CDR3 runs to 15 residues. Germline V lookup: CDR1 LNHDA, CDR2 SQIVND (reference sequence). The CDR3 spells CASSPGAGGHTEAFF. The sequenced CDR3 bases are TGTGCCAGTAGCCCCGGGGCAGGGGGGCATACTGAA.

This clone was counted a few times. The read ends 3 residues early relative to the CDR3; the germline J gene fills the gap. The chain is built from TRBV2 and TRBJ2-7; 8 bases agree with TRBD1. The CDR3 is made up of 16 amino acids. Trimming cost V 6 bases and J 0 bases; bases outside gene matches: 10. The germline gives CDR1 SNHLY, CDR2 FYNNEI. Partial CDR3 DNA: TGTGCCAGCAGCTGGACCGGGACAGGACACTCCTACGAG. Amino acid sequence: CASSWTGTGHSYE. The whole CDR3 sequence reads CASSWTGTGHSYEQYF.

This clone was counted only a few times. With the read ending 3 residues before the CDR3 end, the germline J gene is used to fill in that end. The chain joins TRBV19 to TRBJ2-3, with D possibly matching TRBD1 (5 bases). V lost 3 bases to trimming and J lost 5 bases, with 15 bases between them. The CDR3 runs to 15 residues. CDR1 and CDR2 (germline): LNHDA, SQIVND (reference sequence). CDR3 bases read: TGTGCCAGTAGTATGTTTATGGCAGACAGAGATACG. Translated: CASSMFMADRDT. The full-length CDR3 reads as CASSMFMADRDTQYF.

CDR3 region: CAWGTVKAFF. The covered CDR3 bases are TGTGCCTGGGGGACAGTCAAA. The chain combines TRBV30 with TRBJ1-1; 7 positions agree with TRBD1. The read gets to within 3 residues of the CDR3 end, and the germline J gene fills in the rest. This CDR3 is built from 10 residues. CDR1 is GTSNPN, CDR2 SVGIG, per germline (reference sequence).

This clone was seen a few times. Read sequence stops 3 residues before the CDR3 end, and the germline J gene provides the missing end. The genes are TRBV5-5 and TRBJ1-1; TRBD1 might be the D (6 bases). The CDR3 length is 13 residues. Deletions cut 4 bases from V and 7 bases from J, with 14 bases between. The germline CDR1 and CDR2 sequences are SGHKS and YYEKEE (reference sequence). Incomplete CDR3 DNA: TGTGCCAGCAGCGGGGCAGGGGTCGGTGAA. Protein product: CASSGAGVGE. The complete CDR3 protein is CASSGAGVGEAFF. The complete variable domain, with remaining parts taken from reference TRBV5-5 and TRBJ1-1, reads DAGVTQSPTHLIKTRGQQVTLRCSPISGHKSVSWYQQVLGQGPQFIFQYYEKEERGRGNFPDRFSARQFPNYSSELNVNALLLGDSALYLCASSGAGVGEAFFGQGTRLTVV.

Concerning this clone itself: The DNA ends 3 residues before the CDR3 does, and the rest of the CDR3 is filled in from the germline J gene. The rearrangement joins TRBV19 to TRBJ1-2, with D possibly being TRBD1 (6 bases). V lost 7 bases and J 7 bases, leaving 22 bases between the germline ends. From germline, CDR1 is LNHDA and CDR2 SQIVND (reference sequence). This CDR3 contains 15 residues. The CDR3 protein is CASTSSRTVFSGYTF. The sequenced part of the CDR3 DNA is TGTGCCAGTACCTCATCCCGGACAGTATTCAGTGGC.

A word on this clone: The missing CDR3 end, 3 residues past where the read stops, is filled in from the germline J gene. This rearrangement joins TRBV2 to TRBJ2-7, with D tentatively TRBD2 (6 bases). Germline V gives CDR1 SNHLY, CDR2 FYNNEI. This CDR3 has 15 amino acids. The ends were cut back, 8 bases at V and 2 bases at J, with 19 bases in the middle. The CDR3 reads CASASSRGTAYEQYF. The covered CDR3 bases are TGTGCCAGCGCCTCTTCCCGGGGGACGGCCTACGAG.

In this sample, this clone turned up a few times. With the read ending 3 residues before the CDR3 end, the germline J gene is used to fill in that end. The rearrangement uses TRBV7-2 and TRBJ1-2; 7 bases fit TRBD1. V shed 5 bases and J 7 bases; nucleotides not matched to a gene: 4. The CDR3 is made up of 12 amino acids. CDR1 is SGHTA, CDR2 FQGNSA, per germline. The CDR3 sequence is CASSHRGGGYTF. The CDR3 bases that were read are TGTGCCAGCAGCCACAGGGGAGGTGGC.

This clone was recorded a few times. The CDR3 goes on 3 residues after the read ends, and that part is filled in from the germline J gene. The V and J genes are TRBV5-1 and TRBJ1-5, with 8 bases that match TRBD1. V trimming: 0 bases; J trimming: 7 bases; junction bases outside the gene matches: 3. CDR3 length: 14 residues. Germline CDR1 and CDR2: SGHRS and YFSETQ. The CDR3 here is CASSLETGVQPQHF. The sequenced CDR3 bases are TGCGCCAGCAGCTTGGAGACAGGGGTCCAGCCC.

This clone has a handful of counts. The missing CDR3 end, 3 residues past where the read stops, is filled in from the germline J gene. The chain joins TRBV30 to TRBJ1-2; a possible D gene is TRBD1 (5 bases). The CDR3 contains 13 residues. Germline lookup yields CDR1 GTSNPN and CDR2 SVGIG (reference sequence). V gave up 4 bases and J gave up 3 bases, with 12 bases separating them. The sequenced CDR3 bases are TGTGCCTGGACCCAGGGCGGATACTATGGC. It is translated as CAWTQGGYYG. The full CDR3 sequence reads CAWTQGGYYGYTF.

Comments on this clone: Sequencing ends 3 residues short of the CDR3 end; the germline J gene provides the rest. The rearrangement uses TRBV19 and TRBJ1-5; D is ambiguous. The V gene's germline CDR1 is LNHDA and CDR2 SQIVND (reference sequence). Trimming removed 5 bases at V and 2 bases at J, with 10 bases between. This CDR3 contains 14 residues. Here the CDR3 reads CASSFAQGNQPQHF. The CDR3 bases that were read are TGTGCCAGTAGTTTTGCGCAGGGCAATCAGCCC. The full variable domain, its missing parts supplied by reference TRBV19 and TRBJ1-5, is DGGITQSPKYLFRKEGQNVTLSCEQNLNHDAMYWYRQDPGQGLRLIYYSQIVNDFQKGDIAEGYSVSREKKESFPLTVTSAQKNPTAFYLCASSFAQGNQPQHFGDGTRLSIL.

This clone was seen a few times. The read falls 3 residues short of the CDR3 end, and the missing part is taken from the germline J gene. The J gene is TRBJ1-2, the V gene TRBV30, with a tentative D call TRBD1 (6 bases). This CDR3 is 12 amino acids long. V was trimmed by 1 base and J by 6 bases, leaving 9 bases between them. Germline V gene data show CDR1 as GTSNPN and CDR2 as SVGIG (reference sequence). Incomplete CDR3 DNA: TGTGCCTGGAGTGGGGGGGGCGATGGC. Its translation: CAWSGGGDG. The whole CDR3 protein is CAWSGGGDGYTF. Based on the CDR3 plus reference TRBV30 and TRBJ1-2, the full variable domain is SQTIHQWPATLVQPVGSPLSLECTVEGTSNPNLYWYRQAAGRGLQLLFYSVGIGQISSEVPQNLSASRPQDRQFILSSKKLLLSDSGFYLCAWSGGGDGYTFGSGTRLTVV.

About this clone itself: Coverage ceases 3 residues before the CDR3 finishes, and the germline J gene fills in the end. This chain connects TRBV5-1 to TRBJ2-7, with D possibly matching TRBD1 (5 bases). The CDR3 covers 13 residues. Germline assignment: CDR1 SGHRS and CDR2 YFSETQ. The germline V and J ends were trimmed by 1 base and 3 bases, with 8 bases remaining between them. CDR3 sequence reads: CASSLLQGYEQYF. The sequenced part of the CDR3 DNA is TGCGCCAGCAGCTTGTTGCAGGGCTACGAG.

As concerns this clone: The read stops 3 residues short of the end of the CDR3; the missing end is completed from the germline J gene. This sequence joins TRBV18 and TRBJ1-1; possible D gene TRBD1, 5 bases. The V and J ends lost 1 base and 3 bases respectively, with 9 bases between them. CDR3 length: 14 amino acids. Germline CDR1 is KGHSH and CDR2 is LQKENI. The CDR3 loop is CASSPLSGHTEAFF. Incomplete CDR3 DNA: TGTGCCAGCTCACCACTATCAGGGCACACTGAA.

This clone was recorded many times. The read terminates 3 residues before the CDR3 end, so the remaining end is supplied by the germline J gene. The rearrangement uses TRBV18 and TRBJ1-2, with 7 bases that match TRBD1. The CDR3 contains 16 residues. With 3 bases clipped from V and 1 base from J, the junction kept 8 bases outside the gene matches. CDR1 KGHSH and CDR2 LQKENI come from the germline V gene. The CDR3: CASSPDRDPFNYGYTF. CDR3 DNA (partial): TGTGCCAGCTCACCTGACAGGGACCCCTTTAACTATGGC.

This clone showed up many times. With the read ending 3 residues before the CDR3 end, the germline J gene is used to fill in that end. The gene calls are TRBV6-1 and TRBJ2-5; D gene ambiguous. CDR1 and CDR2 from the germline V gene are MNHNS and SASEGT. This CDR3 is built from 13 residues. Trimming stripped 3 bases from V and 3 bases from J, with 8 bases between. The CDR3 loop is CASSDYSKETQYF. The part of the CDR3 DNA that was read is TGTGCCAGCAGTGACTATAGTAAAGAGACC.

Notes on this clone: The CDR3 extends 3 residues past the end of the read, so its final part is completed from the germline J gene. This chain uses TRBV7-9 with TRBJ2-7; perhaps TRBD2 as D (6 bases). The V end was cut by 2 bases, the J end by 3 bases, with 11 bases between. Germline CDR1 and CDR2: SEHNR and FQNEAQ (reference sequence). The CDR3 runs to 14 residues. The CDR3 protein is CASSLFGLLYEQYF. The DNA read from the CDR3 is TGTGCCAGCAGCTTATTTGGACTACTCTACGAG.

Worth noting for this clone: With the read ending 3 residues before the CDR3 end, the germline J gene is used to fill in that end. The chain couples TRBV30 to TRBJ1-5; no clear D gene. The CDR3 is 13 amino acids. Germline CDR1 GTSNPN, CDR2 SVGIG (reference sequence). The V and J ends lost 1 base and 3 bases respectively, with 7 bases between them. CDR3: CAWSGTFNQPQHF. The covered CDR3 bases are TGTGCCTGGAGTGGAACATTCAATCAGCCC.

This clone was recorded a few times. The read terminates 3 residues before the CDR3 end, so the remaining end is supplied by the germline J gene. The gene calls are TRBV7-2 and TRBJ1-2; D is unclear. With 3 bases removed from V and 6 bases from J, the gap between germline ends came to 11 bases. The CDR3 is 13 amino acids. The germline gives CDR1 SGHTA, CDR2 FQGNSA. The part of the CDR3 DNA that was read is TGTGCCAGCAGCTTCCATAGTCAGGATGGC. As protein: CASSFHSQDG. The whole CDR3 sequence is CASSFHSQDGYTF. Looking up the rest from reference TRBV7-2 and TRBJ1-2 gives the full variable domain: GAGVSQSPSNKVTEKGKDVELRCDPISGHTALYWYRQSLGQGLEFLIYFQGNSAPDKSGLPSDRFSAERTGGSVSTLTIQRTQQEDSAVYLCASSFHSQDGYTFGSGTRLTVV.

This clone was observed many times. CDR3 bases read: TGCAGCGTTGCCCCAGGGTATCGGACTGAA. Translated: CSVAPGYRTE. The CDR3 in its entirety is CSVAPGYRTEAFF. The chain employs TRBV29-1 and TRBJ1-1, with D possibly matching TRBD1 (5 bases). The read ends 3 residues shy of where the CDR3 ends; the end is completed using the germline J gene. V shed 4 bases and J shed 5 bases, with 14 bases lying between them. This CDR3 is built from 13 residues. The germline V gene has CDR1 SQVTM and CDR2 ANQGSEA.